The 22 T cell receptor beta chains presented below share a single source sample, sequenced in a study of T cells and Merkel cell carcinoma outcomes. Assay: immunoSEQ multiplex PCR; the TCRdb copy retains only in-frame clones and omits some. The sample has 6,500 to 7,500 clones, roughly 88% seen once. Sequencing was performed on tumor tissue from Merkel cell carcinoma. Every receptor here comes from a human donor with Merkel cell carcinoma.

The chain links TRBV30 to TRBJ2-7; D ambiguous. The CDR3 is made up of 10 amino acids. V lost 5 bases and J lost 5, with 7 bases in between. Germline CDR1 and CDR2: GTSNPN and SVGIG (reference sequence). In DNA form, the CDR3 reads TGTGCCTGGGGTCGCGACGAGCAGTACTTC. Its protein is CAWGRDEQYF.

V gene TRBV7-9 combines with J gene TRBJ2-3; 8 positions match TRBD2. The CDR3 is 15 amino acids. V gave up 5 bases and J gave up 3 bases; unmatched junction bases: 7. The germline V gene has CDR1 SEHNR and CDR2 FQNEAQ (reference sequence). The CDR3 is CASSLTGTRTDTQYF. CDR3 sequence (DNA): TGTGCCAGCAGCCTTACCGGGACTAGGACAGATACGCAGTATTTT.

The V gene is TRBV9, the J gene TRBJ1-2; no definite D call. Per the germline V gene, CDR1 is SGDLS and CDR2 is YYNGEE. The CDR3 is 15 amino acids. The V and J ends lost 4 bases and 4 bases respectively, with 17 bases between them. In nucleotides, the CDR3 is TGTGCCAGCAGCCGCGCTGGTGCCAAAACCTATGGCTACACCTTC. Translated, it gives CASSRAGAKTYGYTF.

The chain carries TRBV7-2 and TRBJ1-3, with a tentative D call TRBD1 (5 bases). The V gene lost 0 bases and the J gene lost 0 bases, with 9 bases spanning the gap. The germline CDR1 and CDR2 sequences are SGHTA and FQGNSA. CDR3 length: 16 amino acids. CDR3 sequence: CASSLAPGGSGNTIYF. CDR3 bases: TGTGCCAGCAGCTTAGCGCCGGGGGGCTCTGGAAACACCATATATTTT.

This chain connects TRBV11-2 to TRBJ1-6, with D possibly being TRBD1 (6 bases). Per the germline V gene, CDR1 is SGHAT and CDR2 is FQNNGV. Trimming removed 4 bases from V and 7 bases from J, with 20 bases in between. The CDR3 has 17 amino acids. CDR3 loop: CASSSSSSGTQNSPLHF. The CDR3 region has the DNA TGTGCCAGCAGCTCGAGCTCTTCCGGGACACAAAATTCACCCCTCCACTTT.

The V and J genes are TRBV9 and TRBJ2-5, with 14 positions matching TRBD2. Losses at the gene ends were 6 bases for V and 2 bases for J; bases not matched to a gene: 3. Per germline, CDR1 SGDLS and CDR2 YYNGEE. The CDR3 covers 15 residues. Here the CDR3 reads CASTRTSGGQETQYF. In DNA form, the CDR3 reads TGTGCCAGCACCCGGACTAGCGGGGGGCAAGAGACCCAGTACTTC. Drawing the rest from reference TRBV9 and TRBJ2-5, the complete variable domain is DSGVTQTPKHLITATGQRVTLRCSPRSGDLSVYWYQQSLDQGLQFLIQYYNGEERAKGNILERFSAQQFPDLHSELNLSSLELGDSALYFCASTRTSGGQETQYFGPGTRLLVL.

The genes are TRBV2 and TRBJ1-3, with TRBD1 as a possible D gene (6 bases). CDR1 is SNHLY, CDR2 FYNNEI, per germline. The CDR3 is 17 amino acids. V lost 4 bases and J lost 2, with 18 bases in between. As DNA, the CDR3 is TGTGCCAGCAGTGGGAAAAGGGGGGAGAGTGCTGGAAACACCATATATTTT. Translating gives CASSGKRGESAGNTIYF. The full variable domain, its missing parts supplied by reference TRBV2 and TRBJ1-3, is EPEVTQTPSHQVTQMGQEVILRCVPISNHLYFYWYRQILGQKVEFLVSFYNNEISEKSEIFDDQFSVERPDGSNFTLKIRSTKLEDSAMYFCASSGKRGESAGNTIYFGEGSWLTVV.

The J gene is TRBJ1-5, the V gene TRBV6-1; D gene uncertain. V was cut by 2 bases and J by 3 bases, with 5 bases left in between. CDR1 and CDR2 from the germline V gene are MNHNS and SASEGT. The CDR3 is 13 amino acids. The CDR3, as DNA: TGTGCCAGCAGTGAATATAACAATCAGCCCCAGCATTTT. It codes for CASSEYNNQPQHF.

The CDR3 loop is CASSLRDRGLDEQFF. The CDR3 DNA reads as TGTGCCAGCAGCTTAAGGGACAGGGGGCTCGATGAGCAGTTCTTC. The chain combines TRBV7-6 with TRBJ2-1, with 12 bases lining up with TRBD1. The CDR3 length is 15 residues. With 2 bases clipped from V and 8 bases from J, the junction kept 4 bases outside the gene matches. CDR1 and CDR2 from the germline V gene are SGHVS and FNYEAQ.

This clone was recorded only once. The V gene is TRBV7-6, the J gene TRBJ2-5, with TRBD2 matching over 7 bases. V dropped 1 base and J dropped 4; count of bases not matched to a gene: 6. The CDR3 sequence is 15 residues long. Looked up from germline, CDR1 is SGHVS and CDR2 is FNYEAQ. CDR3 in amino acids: CASSLVTSPRETQYF. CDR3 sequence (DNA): TGTGCCAGCAGCTTAGTGACTAGCCCGCGAGAGACCCAGTACTTC.

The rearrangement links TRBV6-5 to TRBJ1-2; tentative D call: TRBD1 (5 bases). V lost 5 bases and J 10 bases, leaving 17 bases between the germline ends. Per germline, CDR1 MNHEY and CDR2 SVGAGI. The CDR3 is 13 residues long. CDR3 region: CASSQQERPYYTF. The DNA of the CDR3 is TGTGCCAGCAGTCAACAGGAGAGACCTTACTACACCTTC.

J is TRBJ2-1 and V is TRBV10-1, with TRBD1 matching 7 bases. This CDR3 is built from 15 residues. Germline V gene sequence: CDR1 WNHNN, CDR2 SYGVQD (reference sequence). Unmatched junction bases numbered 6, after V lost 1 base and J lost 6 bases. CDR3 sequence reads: CASSEYRGRSNEQFF. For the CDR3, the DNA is TGCGCCAGCAGTGAGTACAGGGGAAGATCCAATGAGCAGTTCTTC.

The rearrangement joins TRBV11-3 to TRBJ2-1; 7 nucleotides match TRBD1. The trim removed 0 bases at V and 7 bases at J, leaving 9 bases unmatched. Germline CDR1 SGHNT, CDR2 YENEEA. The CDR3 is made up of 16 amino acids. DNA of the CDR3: TGTGCCAGCAGCTTAGACGGGCAGGGACAGATGAATGAGCAGTTCTTC. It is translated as CASSLDGQGQMNEQFF.

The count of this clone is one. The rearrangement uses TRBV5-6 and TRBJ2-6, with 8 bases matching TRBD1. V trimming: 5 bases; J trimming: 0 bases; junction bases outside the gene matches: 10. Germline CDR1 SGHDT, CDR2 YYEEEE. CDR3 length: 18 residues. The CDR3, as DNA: TGTGCCAGCAGTAAACCCGACAGGGGTATCTCTGGGGCCAACGTCCTGACTTTC. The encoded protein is CASSKPDRGISGANVLTF.

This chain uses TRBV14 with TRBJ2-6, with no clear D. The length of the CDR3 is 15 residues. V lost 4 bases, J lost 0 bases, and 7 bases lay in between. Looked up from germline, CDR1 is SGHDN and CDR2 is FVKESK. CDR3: CASSPTDSGANVLTF. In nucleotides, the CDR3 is TGTGCCAGCAGCCCAACAGACTCTGGGGCCAACGTCCTGACTTTC.

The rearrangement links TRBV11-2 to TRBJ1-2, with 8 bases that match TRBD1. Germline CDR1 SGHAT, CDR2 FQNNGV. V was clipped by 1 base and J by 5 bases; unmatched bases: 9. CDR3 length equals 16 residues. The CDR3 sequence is CASSLAWQGAEYGYTF. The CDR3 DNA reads TGTGCCAGCAGCTTAGCTTGGCAGGGGGCAGAGTATGGCTACACCTTC.

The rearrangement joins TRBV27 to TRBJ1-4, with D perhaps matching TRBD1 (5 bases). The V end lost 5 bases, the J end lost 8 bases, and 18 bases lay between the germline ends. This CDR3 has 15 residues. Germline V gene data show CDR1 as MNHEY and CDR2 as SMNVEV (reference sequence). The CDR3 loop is CASSRQAGAEEKLFF. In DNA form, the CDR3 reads TGTGCCAGCAGTAGGCAGGCCGGGGCGGAGGAAAAACTGTTTTTT.

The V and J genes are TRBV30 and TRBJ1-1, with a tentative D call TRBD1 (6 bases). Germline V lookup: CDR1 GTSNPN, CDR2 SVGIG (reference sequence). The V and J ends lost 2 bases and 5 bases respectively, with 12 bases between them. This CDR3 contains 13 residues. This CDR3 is CAWSRRGRTEAFF. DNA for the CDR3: TGTGCCTGGAGTCGCAGGGGTAGGACTGAAGCTTTCTTT.

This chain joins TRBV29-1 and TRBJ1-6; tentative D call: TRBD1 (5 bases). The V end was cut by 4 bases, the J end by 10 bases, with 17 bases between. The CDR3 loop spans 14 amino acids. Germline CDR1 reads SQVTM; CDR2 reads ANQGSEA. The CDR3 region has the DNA TGCAGCGTTGCCCTTGACAGTCGTGGATCACCCCTCCACTTT. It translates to CSVALDSRGSPLHF.

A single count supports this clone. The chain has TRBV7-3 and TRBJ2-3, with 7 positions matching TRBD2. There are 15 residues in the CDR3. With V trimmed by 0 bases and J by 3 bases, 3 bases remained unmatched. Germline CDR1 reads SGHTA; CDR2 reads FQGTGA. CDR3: CASSLTGEGTDTQYF. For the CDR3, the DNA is TGTGCCAGCAGCTTAACAGGGGAGGGGACAGATACGCAGTATTTT.

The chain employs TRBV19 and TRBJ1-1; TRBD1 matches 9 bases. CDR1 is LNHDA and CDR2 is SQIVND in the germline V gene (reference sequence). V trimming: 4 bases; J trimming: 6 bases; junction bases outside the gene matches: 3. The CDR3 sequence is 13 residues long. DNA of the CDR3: TGTGCCAGTAGTAGGGACAGGGTACCTGAAGCTTTCTTT. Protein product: CASSRDRVPEAFF.

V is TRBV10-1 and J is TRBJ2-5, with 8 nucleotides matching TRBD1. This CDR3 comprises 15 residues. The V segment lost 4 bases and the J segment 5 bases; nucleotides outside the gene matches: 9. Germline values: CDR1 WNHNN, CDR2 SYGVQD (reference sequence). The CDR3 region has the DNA TGCGCCAGCAGTGCAGGGACAGGAGGTTGGGAGACCCAGTACTTC. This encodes CASSAGTGGWETQYF.